Listed here are 14 T cell receptor beta chains from one sample, sequenced in a study of T-cell reconstitution after alpha-beta-depleted transplantation in children. Unique molecular identifiers featured in how the TCRbeta library was prepared. Using its own MiXCR run on the PCR reads, TCRdb lists one record per CDR3 protein. The sample has approximately 100,000 distinct CDR3 sequences, about 12% seen once. Sequenced material: PBMCs from the stem cell graft donor, taken from the stem cell graft. The receptors shown here come from a human donor who donated a stem cell graft to a child with inherited bone marrow failure.

The V gene is TRBV9, the J gene TRBJ1-2; a possible D gene is TRBD1 (5 bases). Trimming left V 4 bases short and J 3 bases short, with 10 bases between. Germline values: CDR1 SGDLS, CDR2 YYNGEE. This CDR3 contains 13 residues. The CDR3 region has the DNA TGTGCCAGCAGCCACGACAGTGACTATGGCTACACCTTC. Translating it yields CASSHDSDYGYTF.

This clonotype showed up many times. The V call is TRBV4-1, the J call TRBJ2-1; 10 bases map to TRBD2. The trim removed 0 bases at V and 7 bases at J, leaving 9 bases unmatched. Germline V gene lookup returns CDR1 MGHRA and CDR2 YSYEKL. The CDR3 is made up of 17 amino acids. The CDR3 DNA reads TGCGCCAGCAGCCAAGATCCCCTAGCGGGAGTATTGAATGAGCAGTTCTTC. It yields the protein CASSQDPLAGVLNEQFF.

This clonotype was picked up many times. This chain links TRBV5-1 with TRBJ2-7; 7 bases match TRBD1. The CDR3 consists of 16 residues. Germline V gene lookup returns CDR1 SGHRS and CDR2 YFSETQ. J was trimmed by 1 base and V by 3 bases; bases with no gene match: 10. CDR3 sequence reads: CASSYSAGTASYEQYF. The DNA for the CDR3 is TGCGCCAGCAGCTACTCCGCCGGGACAGCTTCCTACGAGCAGTACTTC.

At least ten counts were recorded for this clonotype. The V call is TRBV5-4, the J call TRBJ2-1; D is possibly TRBD2 (7 bases). Trimming cost V 0 bases and J 7 bases, with 14 bases left between them. This CDR3 region has 15 residues. From germline, CDR1 is SGHNT and CDR2 YYREEE (reference sequence). CDR3 protein: CASSLAGGRANEQFF. CDR3 coding DNA: TGTGCCAGCAGCTTGGCGGGGGGCCGGGCGAATGAGCAGTTCTTC.

Ten or more counts support this clonotype. V usage is TRBV7-9 and J usage is TRBJ1-1; unclear D gene. CDR1 is SEHNR and CDR2 is FQNEAQ in the germline V gene (reference sequence). Trimming cost V 3 bases and J 3 bases, with 8 bases left between them. The CDR3 loop spans 13 amino acids. CDR3 region: CASSLDSDTEAFF. The CDR3 DNA reads TGTGCCAGCAGCTTGGACTCCGACACTGAAGCTTTCTTT.

This clonotype appeared many times. The V gene is TRBV12-3 or TRBV12-4, the J gene TRBJ1-2, with 7 bases aligning to TRBD1. The CDR3 consists of 13 residues. Trimming removed 7 bases from V and 4 bases from J; junction bases left unmatched: 6. The CDR3 loop reads CASTQGQPYGYTF. The CDR3 DNA reads as TGTGCCAGCACCCAGGGACAGCCCTATGGCTACACCTTC.

This clonotype appeared many times. This chain joins TRBV7-2 and TRBJ2-7; 7 nucleotides match TRBD1. Germline V CDR1 and CDR2: SGHTA, FQGNSA. The CDR3 spans 14 residues. The junction had 3 bases not matched to a gene; V was cut back by 4 bases and J by 0 bases. Written as DNA, the CDR3 is TGTGCCAGCAGCTCGAGGACAGGCTCCTACGAGCAGTACTTC. It encodes CASSSRTGSYEQYF.

This clonotype appeared many times. V usage is TRBV20-1 and J usage is TRBJ2-3; no clear D. Trimming removed 3 bases at V and 3 bases at J, with 13 bases between. There are 14 residues in the CDR3. Germline CDR1 DFQATT, CDR2 SNEGSKA (reference sequence). Here the CDR3 reads CSARAPEATDTQYF. CDR3 sequence (DNA): TGCAGTGCTAGGGCCCCTGAGGCGACAGATACGCAGTATTTT.

In its sample, this clonotype was seen many times. This rearrangement joins TRBV7-2 to TRBJ1-1; D might be TRBD1 (5 bases). Trimming shortened V by 1 base and J by 0 bases, and 9 bases separated the two germline ends. The germline CDR1 and CDR2 sequences are SGHTA and FQGNSA. The CDR3 length is 15 residues. The DNA for the CDR3 is TGTGCCAGCAGCTTAGGCCAGGGAGTGAACACTGAAGCTTTCTTT. Translation: CASSLGQGVNTEAFF. The complete variable domain, with remaining parts taken from reference TRBV7-2 and TRBJ1-1, reads GAGVSQSPSNKVTEKGKDVELRCDPISGHTALYWYRQSLGQGLEFLIYFQGNSAPDKSGLPSDRFSAERTGGSVSTLTIQRTQQEDSAVYLCASSLGQGVNTEAFFGQGTRLTVV.

This clonotype was counted ten times or more. The genes are TRBV28 and TRBJ2-6; possible D gene TRBD1, 5 bases. Germline V gene sequence: CDR1 MDHEN, CDR2 SYDVKM. The CDR3 totals 15 residues. The V gene lost 10 bases and the J gene lost 2 bases, with 15 bases spanning the gap. For the CDR3, the DNA is TGTGCCACTCACCAGGGTCTGGCTGGGGCCAACGTCCTGACTTTC. Translating it yields CATHQGLAGANVLTF.

This clonotype has ten or more counts. This sequence joins TRBV20-1 and TRBJ2-7; a possible D gene is TRBD2 (5 bases). Trimming left V 3 bases short and J 0 bases short, with 9 bases between. This CDR3 spans 13 amino acids. Germline CDR1 DFQATT, CDR2 SNEGSKA (reference sequence). In DNA, the CDR3 is TGCAGTGCTAGTGGAGGCAGCTCCTACGAGCAGTACTTC. The encoded protein is CSASGGSSYEQYF.

This clonotype was found a few times. This chain uses TRBV13 with TRBJ2-4, with TRBD1 identical over 7 bases. The CDR3 loop spans 14 amino acids. The germline V gene encodes CDR1 PRHDT and CDR2 FYEKMQ (reference sequence). Unmatched junction bases numbered 7, after V lost 5 bases and J lost 6 bases. The chain's CDR3 is CASSQGTEPNIQYF. The CDR3 DNA sequence: TGTGCCAGCAGCCAAGGGACAGAACCAAACATTCAGTACTTC.

This clonotype was observed a few times. The CDR3 DNA reads as TGCAGCGTTCGGGGAGGGGGGAGAGAGCAGTTCTTC. Protein: CSVRGGGREQFF. V gene TRBV29-1 combines with J gene TRBJ2-1; weak D call: TRBD2 (7 bases). The germline V and J ends were trimmed by 5 bases and 10 bases, with 15 bases remaining between them. CDR3 size: 12 residues. Germline V gene lookup returns CDR1 SQVTM and CDR2 ANQGSEA.

This clonotype was recorded a few times. V is TRBV4-3 and J is TRBJ1-1; tentatively, D is TRBD1 (6 bases). The CDR3 has 16 amino acids. The V end lost 3 bases, the J end lost 2 bases, and 16 bases lay between the germline ends. Germline CDR1 LGHNA, CDR2 YSLEER. The CDR3 sequence: CASSHGRDRHNTEAFF. In DNA form, the CDR3 reads TGCGCCAGCAGCCATGGCCGCGACAGGCACAACACTGAAGCTTTCTTT.